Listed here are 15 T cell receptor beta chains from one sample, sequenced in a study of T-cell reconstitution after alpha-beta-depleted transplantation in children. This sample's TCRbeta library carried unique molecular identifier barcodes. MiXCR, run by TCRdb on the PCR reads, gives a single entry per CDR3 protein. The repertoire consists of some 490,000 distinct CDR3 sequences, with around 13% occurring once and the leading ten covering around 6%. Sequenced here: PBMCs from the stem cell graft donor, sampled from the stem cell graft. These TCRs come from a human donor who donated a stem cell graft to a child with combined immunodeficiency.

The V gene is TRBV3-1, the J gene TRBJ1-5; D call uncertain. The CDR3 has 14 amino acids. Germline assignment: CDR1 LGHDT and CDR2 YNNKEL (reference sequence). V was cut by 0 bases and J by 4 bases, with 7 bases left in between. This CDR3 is CASSQDAGNQPQHF. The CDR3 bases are TGTGCCAGCAGCCAAGATGCCGGTAATCAGCCCCAGCATTTT.

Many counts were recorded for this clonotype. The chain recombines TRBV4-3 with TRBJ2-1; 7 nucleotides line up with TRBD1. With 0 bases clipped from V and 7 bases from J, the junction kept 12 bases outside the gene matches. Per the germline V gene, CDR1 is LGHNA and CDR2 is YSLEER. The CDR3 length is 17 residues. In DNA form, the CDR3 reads TGCGCCAGCAGCCAAGATATGAGGGGGCCAGGAAATAATGAGCAGTTCTTC. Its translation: CASSQDMRGPGNNEQFF.

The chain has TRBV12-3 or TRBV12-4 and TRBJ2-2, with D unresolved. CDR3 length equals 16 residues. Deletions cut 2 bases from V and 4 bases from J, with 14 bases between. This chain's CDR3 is CASSLNPAGATGELFF. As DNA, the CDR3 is TGTGCCAGCAGTTTAAACCCCGCAGGAGCCACCGGGGAGCTGTTTTTT.

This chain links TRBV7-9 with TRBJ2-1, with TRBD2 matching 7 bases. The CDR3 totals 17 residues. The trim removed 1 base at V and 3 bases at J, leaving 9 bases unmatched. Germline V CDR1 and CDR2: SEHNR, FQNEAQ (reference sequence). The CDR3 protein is CASSLDLLGGGYNEQFF. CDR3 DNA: TGTGCCAGCAGCTTAGATTTATTAGGCGGGGGCTACAATGAGCAGTTCTTC.

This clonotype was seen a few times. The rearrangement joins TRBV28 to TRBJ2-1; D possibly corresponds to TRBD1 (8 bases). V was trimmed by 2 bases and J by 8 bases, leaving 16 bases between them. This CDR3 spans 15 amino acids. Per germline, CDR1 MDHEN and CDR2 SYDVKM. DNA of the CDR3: TGTGCCAGCAGTTTAGGGGGGGCAGGGGGCGATGAGCAGTTCTTC. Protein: CASSLGGAGGDEQFF.

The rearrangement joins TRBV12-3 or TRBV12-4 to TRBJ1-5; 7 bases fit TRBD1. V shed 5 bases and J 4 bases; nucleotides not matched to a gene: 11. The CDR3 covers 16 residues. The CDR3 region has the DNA TGTGCCAGCAGTCCCACTACAGGGGAGGGGAATCAGCCCCAGCATTTT. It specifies CASSPTTGEGNQPQHF.

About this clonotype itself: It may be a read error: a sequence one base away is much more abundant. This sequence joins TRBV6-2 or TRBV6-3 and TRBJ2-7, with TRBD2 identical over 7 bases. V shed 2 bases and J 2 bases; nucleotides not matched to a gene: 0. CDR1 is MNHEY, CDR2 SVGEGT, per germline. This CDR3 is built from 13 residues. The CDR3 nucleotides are TGTGCCAGCAGTTACGGGACTACCTACGAGCAGTACTTC. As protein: CASSYGTTYEQYF.

The CDR3: CASSFGGRDEQYF. CDR3 nucleotide sequence: TGTGCCAGCAGCTTTGGGGGCAGGGACGAGCAGTACTTC. The chain employs TRBV5-6 and TRBJ2-7; D might be TRBD1 (6 bases). With 2 bases removed from V and 5 bases from J, the gap between germline ends came to 11 bases. The germline V gene has CDR1 SGHDT and CDR2 YYEEEE. CDR3 length: 13 amino acids.

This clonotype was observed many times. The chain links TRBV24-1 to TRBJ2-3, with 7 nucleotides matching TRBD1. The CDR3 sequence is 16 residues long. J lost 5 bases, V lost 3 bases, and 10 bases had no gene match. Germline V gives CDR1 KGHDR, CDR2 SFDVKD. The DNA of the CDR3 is TGTGCCACCAGTGATACTTACAGGGGACGTGGAGATACGCAGTATTTT. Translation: CATSDTYRGRGDTQYF.

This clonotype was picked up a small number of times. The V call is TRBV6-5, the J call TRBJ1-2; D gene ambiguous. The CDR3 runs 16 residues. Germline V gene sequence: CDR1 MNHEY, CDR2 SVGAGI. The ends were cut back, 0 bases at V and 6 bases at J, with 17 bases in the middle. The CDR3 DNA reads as TGTGCCAGCAGTTACTCGAGGGCAGTTAGCATCAATGGCTACACCTTC. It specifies CASSYSRAVSINGYTF.

The CDR3 bases are TGTGCCAGCAGTTACGCGACTAGCGGCAAAGAGACCCAGTACTTC. Protein sequence: CASSYATSGKETQYF. The chain has TRBV6-5 and TRBJ2-5; 9 bases are a match to TRBD2. Germline trimming cut 2 bases from V and 3 bases from J; bases unmatched to any gene: 4. Germline V CDR1 and CDR2: MNHEY, SVGAGI. The CDR3 totals 15 residues.

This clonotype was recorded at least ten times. In DNA, the CDR3 is TGTGCCAGCAGCTTAGGTTTGCGGGGAAGCTCCTACAATGAGCAGTTCTTC. It encodes CASSLGLRGSSYNEQFF. V usage is TRBV7-2 and J usage is TRBJ2-1; tentatively, D is TRBD2 (6 bases). The CDR3 length is 17 residues. Germline values: CDR1 SGHTA, CDR2 FQGNSA. V was trimmed by 1 base and J by 0 bases, leaving 13 bases between them.

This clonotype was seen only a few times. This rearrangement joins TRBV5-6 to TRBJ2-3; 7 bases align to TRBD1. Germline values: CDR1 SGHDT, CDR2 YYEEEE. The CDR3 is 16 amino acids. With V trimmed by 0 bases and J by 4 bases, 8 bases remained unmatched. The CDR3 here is CASSLESYRGPDTQYF. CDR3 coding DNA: TGTGCCAGCAGCTTGGAGTCCTACAGGGGTCCAGATACGCAGTATTTT.

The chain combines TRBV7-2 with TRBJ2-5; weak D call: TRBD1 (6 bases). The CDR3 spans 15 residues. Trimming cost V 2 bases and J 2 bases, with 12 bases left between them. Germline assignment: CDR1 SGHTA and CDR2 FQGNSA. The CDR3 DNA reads TGTGCCAGCAGCTTAATGCCGAGGGGGCAAGAGACCCAGTACTTC. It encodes CASSLMPRGQETQYF. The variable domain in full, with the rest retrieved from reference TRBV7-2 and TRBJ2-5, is GAGVSQSPSNKVTEKGKDVELRCDPISGHTALYWYRQSLGQGLEFLIYFQGNSAPDKSGLPSDRFSAERTGGSVSTLTIQRTQQEDSAVYLCASSLMPRGQETQYFGPGTRLLVL.

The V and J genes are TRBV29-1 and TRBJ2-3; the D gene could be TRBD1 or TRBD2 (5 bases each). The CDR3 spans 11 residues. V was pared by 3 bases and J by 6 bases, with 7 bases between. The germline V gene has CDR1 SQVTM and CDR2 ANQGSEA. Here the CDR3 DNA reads TGCAGCGTTGAGTGGGGGGATACGCAGTATTTT. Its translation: CSVEWGDTQYF.